This T cell receptor beta chain was identified in a study of CD8 T cells in ankylosing spondylitis. Study-wide results and limits: Researchers report that disease-linked clones proved CD8+ and relatively rare in peripheral blood.

TCR beta libraries were made by quantitative 5'-RACE with molecular barcodes. MiXCR, run by TCRdb on the 5' RACE reads, gives a single entry per CDR3 protein. The sample yields some 240,000 distinct CDR3 sequences, roughly a quarter seen once. The CDR3 has 12 residues. Trimming took 5 bases from V and 2 from J, leaving 5 bases between them. The germline gives CDR1 KGHDR, CDR2 SFDVKD. This clonotype occurred many times. Its antigen is currently unknown. The origin of this receptor is a male donor with ankylosing spondylitis or in good health (not recorded which). The chain carries TRBV24-1 and TRBJ2-5; D is undetermined. The sequenced sample was blood, either unsorted or a sorted T cell fraction (not recorded which). CDR3 sequence: CATSGLQETQYF. The DNA for the CDR3 is TGTGCCACCAGTGGACTGCAAGAGACCCAGTACTTC.